This T cell receptor (beta chain) is drawn from a study of regulatory T cells in long-lasting Graves disease. Time point defined: newly diagnosed GD, antithyroid drugs for less than 3 months. Scientists built the TCR library using RNA that was extracted from PBMCs. Whole-study findings and limits: Among the persistent patients, 2,500 to 3,500 public clonotypes were shared, more than the 966 shared among new patients.

There are many counts of this clonotype. Its antigen is still unknown. Both iRepertoire HTBI primers and Arm-PCR of CDR3 regions were used to build the TCR beta libraries. TCRdb reanalysed the multiplex PCR reads using MiXCR and keeps one entry per CDR3 protein. The table records 450,000 to 500,000 distinct CDR3 sequences, about 16% of them present only once. This sample also belongs to another study, concerning T cells in Graves' hyperthyroidism and ophthalmopathy. In that study: The HTBI primer set drove a first-round RT-PCR of the TCR CDR3.

Sequenced here: peripheral blood mononuclear cells (PBMCs), sampled at new diagnosis, from a patient treated with antithyroid drugs. The source is a man between 40 and 49 years old with Graves disease.

CDR3 loop: CASSLGSEGNTIYF. The CDR3 bases are TGCGCCAGCAGCTTAGGCAGCGAAGGAAACACCATATATTTT. The chain employs TRBV5-1 and TRBJ1-3; D is undetermined. Looked up from germline, CDR1 is SGHRS and CDR2 is YFSETQ. Trimming took off 2 bases at V and 4 bases at J, with 10 bases between the two ends. The CDR3 runs 14 residues.